These 15 T cell receptor beta chains were sequenced from one sample in a study of PD-1 blockade in classical Hodgkin lymphoma. Each of the patients experienced relapse following autologous stem cell transplantation, and their brentuximab vedotin exposure differed. Repertoires were generated with immunoSEQ multiplex PCR, while TCRdb's copy carries only in-frame clones and drops some. This sample has around 36,000 clones, with around 87% found just once. Source: peripheral blood mononuclear cells (PBMCs), taken at baseline. The receptor set was obtained from a human donor with classical Hodgkin lymphoma.

By its share, this clone is medium-sized. V is TRBV7-9 and J is TRBJ1-1, with TRBD1 matching 7 bases. Trimming took 5 bases from V and 0 from J; bases not matched to a gene: 3. The CDR3 is 14 residues long. Germline lookup yields CDR1 SEHNR and CDR2 FQNEAQ (reference sequence). The CDR3 region is CASSRDSMNTEAFF. In DNA form, the CDR3 reads TGTGCCAGCAGCCGGGACAGCATGAACACTGAAGCTTTCTTT.

The table lists this clone with a few counts. V gene TRBV18 combines with J gene TRBJ2-3, with 10 bases aligning to TRBD1. The germline V gene has CDR1 KGHSH and CDR2 LQKENI. This CDR3 contains 15 residues. V was clipped by 0 bases and J by 5 bases; unmatched bases: 2. As DNA, the CDR3 is TGTGCCAGCTCACCACCGCGGACAGGGGGAGATACGCAGTATTTT. Residues: CASSPPRTGGDTQYF. The variable domain in full, with the rest retrieved from reference TRBV18 and TRBJ2-3, is NAGVMQNPRHLVRRRGQEARLRCSPMKGHSHVYWYRQLPEEGLKFMVYLQKENIIDESGMPKERFSAEFPKEGPSILRIQQVVRGDSAAYFCASSPPRTGGDTQYFGPGTRLTVL.

J is TRBJ1-1 and V is TRBV7-3, with D possibly being TRBD1 (6 bases). Trimming took 8 bases from V and 4 from J, leaving 14 bases between them. The CDR3 covers 13 residues. Per germline, CDR1 SGHTA and CDR2 FQGTGA. CDR3 nucleotides: TGTGCCAGCCGTGTAGGGGGGGGCACTGAAGCTTTCTTT. Residues: CASRVGGGTEAFF.

V is TRBV4-3 and J is TRBJ2-4; 10 bases are shared with TRBD1. Germline trimming cut 1 base from V and 1 base from J; bases unmatched to any gene: 13. Per the germline V gene, CDR1 is LGHNA and CDR2 is YSLEER. The CDR3 has 20 residues. The CDR3 spells CASSQGWTGGLHFAKNIQYF. CDR3 sequence (DNA): TGCGCCAGCAGCCAAGGATGGACAGGGGGACTTCATTTCGCCAAAAACATTCAGTACTTC.

The chain recombines TRBV27 with TRBJ2-7; 9 bases match TRBD2. The CDR3 extends over 15 amino acids. V dropped 6 bases and J dropped 2; count of bases not matched to a gene: 8. CDR1 is MNHEY and CDR2 is SMNVEV in the germline V gene (reference sequence). The CDR3 nucleotides read TGTGCCAGCAGGATACCGGCTAGCGGGACCTACGAGCAGTACTTC. This codes for CASRIPASGTYEQYF.

The rearrangement uses TRBV6-6 and TRBJ2-3; no clear D gene. The CDR3 covers 11 residues. From germline, CDR1 is MNHNY and CDR2 SVGAGI (reference sequence). V was clipped by 5 bases and J by 0 bases, with 0 bases between them. CDR3 region: CASSSTDTQYF. The CDR3 DNA is TGTGCCAGCAGTAGCACAGATACGCAGTATTTT.

This chain uses TRBV7-3 with TRBJ2-7; possible D gene TRBD1, 6 bases. The CDR3 is 13 amino acids. With 6 bases removed from V and 5 bases from J, the gap between germline ends came to 14 bases. In germline, CDR1 is SGHTA, CDR2 FQGTGA. CDR3 amino acids: CASSRGQYDEQYF. Here the CDR3 DNA reads TGTGCCAGCAGTCGAGGACAGTACGACGAGCAGTACTTC. The full variable domain, in which reference TRBV7-3 and TRBJ2-7 provide the parts outside the CDR3, is GAGVSQTPSNKVTEKGKYVELRCDPISGHTALYWYRQSLGQGPEFLIYFQGTGAADDSGLPNDRFFAVRPEGSVSTLKIQRTERGDSAVYLCASSRGQYDEQYFGPGTRLTVT.

This sequence joins TRBV5-1 and TRBJ2-5; D unclear. V was trimmed by 0 bases and J by 2 bases, leaving 8 bases between them. Looked up from germline, CDR1 is SGHRS and CDR2 is YFSETQ. This CDR3 comprises 14 residues. The CDR3: CASSLGYPQETQYF. CDR3 coding DNA: TGCGCCAGCAGCTTGGGGTACCCACAAGAGACCCAGTACTTC. Filled out from reference TRBV5-1 and TRBJ2-5, the complete variable domain reads KAGVTQTPRYLIKTRGQQVTLSCSPISGHRSVSWYQQTPGQGLQFLFEYFSETQRNKGNFPGRFSGRQFSNSRSEMNVSTLELGDSALYLCASSLGYPQETQYFGPGTRLLVL.

J is TRBJ1-4 and V is TRBV5-4; D is unclear. V shed 3 bases and J shed 5 bases, with 14 bases lying between them. CDR3 length equals 15 residues. The germline CDR1 and CDR2 sequences are SGHNT and YYREEE (reference sequence). The CDR3 sequence: CASSSRPQNNEKLFF. The CDR3 bases are TGTGCCAGCAGCTCGAGGCCCCAGAACAATGAAAAACTGTTTTTT. Using reference TRBV5-4 and TRBJ1-4 for the parts outside the CDR3, the full variable domain is ETGVTQSPTHLIKTRGQQVTLRCSSQSGHNTVSWYQQALGQGPQFIFQYYREEENGRGNFPPRFSGLQFPNYSSELNVNALELDDSALYLCASSSRPQNNEKLFFGSGTQLSVL.

The chain couples TRBV7-3 to TRBJ2-2; the D gene is possibly TRBD2 (6 bases). The V gene's germline CDR1 is SGHTA and CDR2 FQGTGA. The CDR3 has 14 amino acids. Trimming removed 0 bases at V and 4 bases at J, with 6 bases between. CDR3 protein: CASSLTGGTGELFF. The CDR3 DNA sequence: TGTGCCAGCAGCTTAACGGGGGGCACCGGGGAGCTGTTTTTT.

This clone was counted a single time. The chain recombines TRBV7-9 with TRBJ1-3, with no clear D. Trimming stripped 0 bases from V and 4 bases from J, with 13 bases between. CDR3 length equals 16 residues. The germline gives CDR1 SEHNR, CDR2 FQNEAQ (reference sequence). CDR3 bases: TGTGCCAGCAGCTTAGCCGTGGATTTGGGAGGAAACACCATATATTTT. Encoded protein: CASSLAVDLGGNTIYF.

This chain uses TRBV10-3 with TRBJ2-3; D is undetermined. V lost 5 bases and J 0 bases, leaving 6 bases between the germline ends. The CDR3 has 13 residues. Germline loops: CDR1 ENHRY, CDR2 SYGVKD. This chain's CDR3 is CAISPQSTDTQYF. Here the CDR3 DNA reads TGTGCCATCAGTCCACAGAGCACAGATACGCAGTATTTT.

The V call is TRBV6-5, the J call TRBJ1-4, with D perhaps TRBD1 (5 bases). Per the germline V gene, CDR1 is MNHEY and CDR2 is SVGAGI. The CDR3 runs to 14 residues. V lost 6 bases and J 5 bases, leaving 13 bases between the germline ends. The CDR3 loop reads CASRLTVPNEKLFF. CDR3 DNA sequence: TGTGCCAGCAGGTTGACAGTACCAAATGAAAAACTGTTTTTT.

The rearrangement uses TRBV6-5 and TRBJ1-3; no clear D. The CDR3 totals 15 residues. Germline V gene data show CDR1 as MNHEY and CDR2 as SVGAGI. Deletions cut 0 bases from V and 0 bases from J, with 6 bases between. The CDR3, as DNA: TGTGCCAGCAGTTACTCGCCCTACTCTGGAAACACCATATATTTT. Translation: CASSYSPYSGNTIYF.

J is TRBJ2-5 and V is TRBV12-5; TRBD1 might be the D (5 bases). Trimming removed 0 bases from V and 1 base from J, with 18 bases in between. This CDR3 comprises 18 residues. The V gene's germline CDR1 is LGHNT and CDR2 FRNRAP. The CDR3 DNA sequence: TGTGCTAGTGGTTTGGTACATTTCCGAACAGGCGCCCAAGAGACCCAGTACTTC. Translating it yields CASGLVHFRTGAQETQYF.